This TCR beta chain originates from a study of cytomegalovirus exposure and HLA in healthy donors. Details on this clone: What it binds is unknown.

Whole-study results and caveats: HLA alleles were associated with around 17,000 TCR beta sequences in a later analysis at 0.05 false discovery rate. Several V segments, TRBV6-2 and TRBV6-3 among them, could not be told apart and were dropped. According to reports, the classifier identified cytomegalovirus status with high specificity and sensitivity.

Trimming shortened V by 0 bases and J by 8 bases, and 17 bases separated the two germline ends. CDR3 length: 15 amino acids. Germline V lookup: CDR1 SGDLS, CDR2 YYNGEE. The study ran its PCR with 60 Vbeta and 13 Jbeta primers. Profiled with immunoSEQ multiplex PCR; TCRdb holds only in-frame clones, not every one. The sample includes 210,000 or so clones, 65% to 85% of them seen just once. The chain carries TRBV9 and TRBJ1-2; the D gene is possibly TRBD1 (6 bases). Sequenced material: PBMCs. The clonotype comes from a boy aged 2 to 10 in good health and CMV-seronegative. CDR3 sequence: CASSVGSAGAEGYTF. As DNA, the CDR3 is TGTGCCAGCAGCGTAGGATCGGCGGGGGCGGAAGGCTACACCTTC.